The rows below give T cell receptor beta chains drawn from one sample of a study of PD-1 blockade in classical Hodgkin lymphoma. Generated by immunoSEQ multiplex PCR, the TCRdb table keeps only in-frame clones and is missing some. The table includes roughly 70,000 clones, over 90% detected once. The specimen was peripheral blood mononuclear cells (PBMCs). All receptors derive from a human donor with classical Hodgkin lymphoma. Each CDR3 is given with its conserved first and last residue. Fields, in order: CDR3 DNA, CDR3 protein, J gene, D gene, clone size, V gene. A D gene is named only where the DNA matches it firmly. A clone size is listed for some rows: how often the clone was seen (once, few, many), or a class if it is expanded.

CDR3 DNA: TGTGCCAGCTCACCCCTAATCCAGAATGGCTACACCTTC
CDR3 protein: CASSPLIQNGYTF
J gene: TRBJ1-2
D gene: -
clone size: -
V gene: TRBV18

CDR3 DNA: TGTGCCAGCAGTCTGGGCCCAAGGGTTTCTGGAAACACCATATATTTT
CDR3 protein: CASSLGPRVSGNTIYF
J gene: TRBJ1-3
D gene: -
clone size: -
V gene: TRBV28

CDR3 DNA: TGTGCCAGTAGGGACAGTAACTATGGCTACACCTTC
CDR3 protein: CASRDSNYGYTF
J gene: TRBJ1-2
D gene: -
clone size: -
V gene: TRBV19

CDR3 DNA: TGTGCCAGAAGCTTGTTCAATTGGGACAGGAAGAACACCGGGGAGCTGTTTTTT
CDR3 protein: CARSLFNWDRKNTGELFF
J gene: TRBJ2-2
D gene: TRBD1
clone size: -
V gene: TRBV5-3

CDR3 DNA: TGTGCCAGCAATGAGCGGGGGTGGGACAGGGGCAATTCACCCCTCCACTTT
CDR3 protein: CASNERGWDRGNSPLHF
J gene: TRBJ1-6
D gene: TRBD1
clone size: -
V gene: TRBV27

CDR3 DNA: TGTGCCAGCAGCCGAGCGGAGACCCAGTACTTC
CDR3 protein: CASSRAETQYF
J gene: TRBJ2-5
D gene: -
clone size: -
V gene: TRBV5-6

CDR3 DNA: TGTGCCAGCAACCCTGGACAGGGGAAGCAGTACTTC
CDR3 protein: CASNPGQGKQYF
J gene: TRBJ2-7
D gene: TRBD1
clone size: -
V gene: TRBV2

CDR3 DNA: TGTGCCAGCAGTGATGTCGACGCTCGAACTAATGAAAAACTGTTTTTT
CDR3 protein: CASSDVDARTNEKLFF
J gene: TRBJ1-4
D gene: -
clone size: -
V gene: TRBV2

CDR3 DNA: TGTGCCAGCAGTTCCCCGAGAAGACGGAGCTATGGCTACACCTTC
CDR3 protein: CASSSPRRRSYGYTF
J gene: TRBJ1-2
D gene: -
clone size: -
V gene: TRBV6-5

CDR3 DNA: TGTGCCAGCAGCTACTTGGACGGAGACTACACCTTC
CDR3 protein: CASSYLDGDYTF
J gene: TRBJ1-2
D gene: -
clone size: -
V gene: TRBV5-4

CDR3 DNA: TGTGCCAGCAGTTTGGACGCGGAGATTACTGAAGCTTTCTTT
CDR3 protein: CASSLDAEITEAFF
J gene: TRBJ1-1
D gene: -
clone size: -
V gene: TRBV6-5

CDR3 DNA: TGTGCCAGCAGTTATATCGGGACTGAAGCTTTCTTT
CDR3 protein: CASSYIGTEAFF
J gene: TRBJ1-1
D gene: -
clone size: -
V gene: TRBV6-5

CDR3 DNA: TGTGCCAGCAGCCGGACGGCCGTTTATGGCTACACCTTC
CDR3 protein: CASSRTAVYGYTF
J gene: TRBJ1-2
D gene: -
clone size: -
V gene: TRBV5-8

CDR3 DNA: TGCGCCAGCAGCCTTGAGGCGTCCCGGACAGAAAAACTGTTTTTT
CDR3 protein: CASSLEASRTEKLFF
J gene: TRBJ1-4
D gene: -
clone size: -
V gene: TRBV5-1

CDR3 DNA: TGTGCCAGCAAGGCGGGGGGAGATACGCAGTATTTT
CDR3 protein: CASKAGGDTQYF
J gene: TRBJ2-3
D gene: TRBD2
clone size: -
V gene: TRBV6-5

CDR3 DNA: TGTGCCAGCTCACTTTCTACAGGGCTGGTGAACACTGAAGCTTTCTTT
CDR3 protein: CASSLSTGLVNTEAFF
J gene: TRBJ1-1
D gene: -
clone size: -
V gene: TRBV18

CDR3 DNA: TGTGCCAGCAGCCCCGGCAGGTTAAGCAATCAGCCCCAGCATTTT
CDR3 protein: CASSPGRLSNQPQHF
J gene: TRBJ1-5
D gene: -
clone size: -
V gene: TRBV7-2

CDR3 DNA: TGTGCCAGCAGTTACCCCGTGCTCAATTCACCCCTCCACTTT
CDR3 protein: CASSYPVLNSPLHF
J gene: TRBJ1-6
D gene: -
clone size: -
V gene: TRBV6-5

CDR3 DNA: TGTGCCAGCAGTTTTAGGACTAGCGGGGCGCAAGAGACCCAGTACTTC
CDR3 protein: CASSFRTSGAQETQYF
J gene: TRBJ2-5
D gene: TRBD2
clone size: few
V gene: TRBV27

CDR3 DNA: TGTGCCAGCAGCTTAGGGTGGGGGAACTACAATGAGCAGTTCTTC
CDR3 protein: CASSLGWGNYNEQFF
J gene: TRBJ2-1
D gene: -
clone size: -
V gene: TRBV7-2

CDR3 DNA: TGTGCCAGCAGCTTAGCGACAGGCACAGATACGCAGTATTTT
CDR3 protein: CASSLATGTDTQYF
J gene: TRBJ2-3
D gene: -
clone size: -
V gene: TRBV7-2

CDR3 DNA: TGCAGCGTTGTGAGAGGGGGCAATGAGCAGTTCTTC
CDR3 protein: CSVVRGGNEQFF
J gene: TRBJ2-1
D gene: -
clone size: -
V gene: TRBV29-1

CDR3 DNA: TGTGCCAGCAGCCCTGAGAGATACGAGCAGTACTTC
CDR3 protein: CASSPERYEQYF
J gene: TRBJ2-7
D gene: -
clone size: once
V gene: TRBV11-2

CDR3 DNA: TGTGCCAGCAGCTTATTAGGAGGGTCTGGAAACACCATATATTTT
CDR3 protein: CASSLLGGSGNTIYF
J gene: TRBJ1-3
D gene: -
clone size: -
V gene: TRBV7-9

CDR3 DNA: TGTGCCAGCAGTTACTCCGTAGGGGGGAATGAGCAGTTCTTC
CDR3 protein: CASSYSVGGNEQFF
J gene: TRBJ2-1
D gene: -
clone size: once
V gene: TRBV6-5

CDR3 DNA: TGCGCCAGCAGCCCGGGCGGTAGGGCTAGCGGGGGGTCGTATGAGCAGTTCTTC
CDR3 protein: CASSPGGRASGGSYEQFF
J gene: TRBJ2-1
D gene: TRBD2
clone size: -
V gene: TRBV5-1